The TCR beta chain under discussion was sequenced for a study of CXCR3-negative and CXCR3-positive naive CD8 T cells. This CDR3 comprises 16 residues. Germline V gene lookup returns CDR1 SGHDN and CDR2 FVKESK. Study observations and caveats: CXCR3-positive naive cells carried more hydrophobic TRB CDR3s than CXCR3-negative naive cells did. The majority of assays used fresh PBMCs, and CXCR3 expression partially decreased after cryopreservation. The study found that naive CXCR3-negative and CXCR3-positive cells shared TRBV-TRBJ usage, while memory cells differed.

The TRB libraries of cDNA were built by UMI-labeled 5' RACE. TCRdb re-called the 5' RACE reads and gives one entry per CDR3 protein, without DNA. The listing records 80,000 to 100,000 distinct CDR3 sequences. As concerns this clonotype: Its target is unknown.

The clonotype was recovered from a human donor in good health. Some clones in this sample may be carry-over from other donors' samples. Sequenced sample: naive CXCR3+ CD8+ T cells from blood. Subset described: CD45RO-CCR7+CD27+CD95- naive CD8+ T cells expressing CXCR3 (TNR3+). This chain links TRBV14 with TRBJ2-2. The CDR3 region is CASSQVFEGYTGELFF.